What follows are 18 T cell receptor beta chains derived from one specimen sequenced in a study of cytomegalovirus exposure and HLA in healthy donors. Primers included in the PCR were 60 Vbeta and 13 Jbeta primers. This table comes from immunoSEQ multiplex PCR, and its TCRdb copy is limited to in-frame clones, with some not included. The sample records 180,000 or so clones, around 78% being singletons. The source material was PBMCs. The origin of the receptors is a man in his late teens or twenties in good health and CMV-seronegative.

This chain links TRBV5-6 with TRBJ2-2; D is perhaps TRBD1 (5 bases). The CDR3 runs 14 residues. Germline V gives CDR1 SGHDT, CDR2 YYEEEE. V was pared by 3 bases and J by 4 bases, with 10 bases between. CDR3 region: CASSWGRTTGELFF. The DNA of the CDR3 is TGTGCCAGCAGCTGGGGCCGAACCACCGGGGAGCTGTTTTTT.

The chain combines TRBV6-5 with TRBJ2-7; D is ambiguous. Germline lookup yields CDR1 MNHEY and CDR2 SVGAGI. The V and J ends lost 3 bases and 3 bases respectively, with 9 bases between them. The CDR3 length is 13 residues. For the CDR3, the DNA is TGTGCCAGCAGTTATCAAAACGGCTACGAGCAGTACTTC. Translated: CASSYQNGYEQYF.

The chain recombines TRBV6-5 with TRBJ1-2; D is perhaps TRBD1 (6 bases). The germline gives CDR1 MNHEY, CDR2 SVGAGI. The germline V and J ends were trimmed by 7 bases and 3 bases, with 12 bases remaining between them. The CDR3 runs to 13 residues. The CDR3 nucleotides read TGTGCCAGCAAAAAGCGACAGGACTATGGCTACACCTTC. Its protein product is CASKKRQDYGYTF.

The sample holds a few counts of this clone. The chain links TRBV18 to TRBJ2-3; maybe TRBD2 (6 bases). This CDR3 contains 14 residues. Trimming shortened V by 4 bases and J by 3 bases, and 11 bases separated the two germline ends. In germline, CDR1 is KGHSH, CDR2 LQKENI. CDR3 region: CASSRSGVTDTQYF. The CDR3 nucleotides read TGTGCCAGCTCACGTAGCGGAGTGACAGATACGCAGTATTTT.

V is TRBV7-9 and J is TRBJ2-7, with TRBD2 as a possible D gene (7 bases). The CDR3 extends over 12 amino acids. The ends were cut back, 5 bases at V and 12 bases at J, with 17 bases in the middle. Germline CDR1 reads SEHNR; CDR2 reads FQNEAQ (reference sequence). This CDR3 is CASSAPRGALYF. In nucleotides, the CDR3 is TGTGCCAGCAGCGCACCACGGGGGGCCCTGTACTTC. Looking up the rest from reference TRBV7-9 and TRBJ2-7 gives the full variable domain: DTGVSQNPRHKITKRGQNVTFRCDPISEHNRLYWYRQTLGQGPEFLTYFQNEAQLEKSRLLSDRFSAERPKGSFSTLEIQRTEQGDSAMYLCASSAPRGALYFGPGTRLTVT.

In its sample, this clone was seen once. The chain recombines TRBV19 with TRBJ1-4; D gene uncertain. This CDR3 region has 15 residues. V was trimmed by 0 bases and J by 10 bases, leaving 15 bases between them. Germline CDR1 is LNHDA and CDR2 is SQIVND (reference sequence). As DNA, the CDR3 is TGTGCCAGTAGTATAGATAACACAATACCTGGAAAACTGTTTTTT. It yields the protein CASSIDNTIPGKLFF.

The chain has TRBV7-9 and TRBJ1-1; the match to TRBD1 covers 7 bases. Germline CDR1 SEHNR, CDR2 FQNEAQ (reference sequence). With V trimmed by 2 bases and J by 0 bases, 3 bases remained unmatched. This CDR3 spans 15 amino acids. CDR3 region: CASSLPQGMNTEAFF. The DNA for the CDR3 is TGTGCCAGCAGCTTACCACAGGGGATGAACACTGAAGCTTTCTTT.

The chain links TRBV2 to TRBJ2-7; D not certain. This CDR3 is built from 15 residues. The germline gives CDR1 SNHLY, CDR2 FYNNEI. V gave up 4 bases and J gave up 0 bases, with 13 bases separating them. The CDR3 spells CASSASGLLSYEQYF. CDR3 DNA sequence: TGTGCCAGCAGTGCTTCAGGATTACTCTCCTACGAGCAGTACTTC. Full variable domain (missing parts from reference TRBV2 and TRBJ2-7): EPEVTQTPSHQVTQMGQEVILRCVPISNHLYFYWYRQILGQKVEFLVSFYNNEISEKSEIFDDQFSVERPDGSNFTLKIRSTKLEDSAMYFCASSASGLLSYEQYFGPGTRLTVT.

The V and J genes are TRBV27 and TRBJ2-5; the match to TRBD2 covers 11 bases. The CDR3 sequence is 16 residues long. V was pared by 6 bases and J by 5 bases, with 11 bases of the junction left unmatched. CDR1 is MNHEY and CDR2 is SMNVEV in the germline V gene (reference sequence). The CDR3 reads CASSLIAGGIGETQYF. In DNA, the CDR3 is TGTGCCAGCAGCCTCATAGCGGGGGGGATCGGGGAGACCCAGTACTTC.

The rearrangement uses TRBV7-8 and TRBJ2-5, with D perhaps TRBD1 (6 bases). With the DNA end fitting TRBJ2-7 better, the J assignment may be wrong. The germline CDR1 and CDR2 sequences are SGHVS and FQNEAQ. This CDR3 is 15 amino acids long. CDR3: CASSYTGTPIYEQYF. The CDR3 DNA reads TGTGCCAGCAGCTATACCGGGACACCGATCTACGAGCAGTACTTC.

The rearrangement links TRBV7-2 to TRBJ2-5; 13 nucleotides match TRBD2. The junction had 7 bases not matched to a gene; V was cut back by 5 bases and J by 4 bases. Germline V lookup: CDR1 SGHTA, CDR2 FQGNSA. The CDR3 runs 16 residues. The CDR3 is CASSARLAGGGETQYF. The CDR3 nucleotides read TGTGCCAGCAGCGCGCGACTAGCGGGAGGCGGAGAGACCCAGTACTTC.

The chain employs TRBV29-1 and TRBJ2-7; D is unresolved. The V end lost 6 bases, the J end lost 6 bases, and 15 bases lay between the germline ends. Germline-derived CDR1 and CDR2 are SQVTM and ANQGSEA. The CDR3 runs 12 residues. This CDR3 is CSVRGTPSEQYF. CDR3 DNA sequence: TGCAGCGTCCGAGGAACTCCTTCCGAGCAGTACTTC.

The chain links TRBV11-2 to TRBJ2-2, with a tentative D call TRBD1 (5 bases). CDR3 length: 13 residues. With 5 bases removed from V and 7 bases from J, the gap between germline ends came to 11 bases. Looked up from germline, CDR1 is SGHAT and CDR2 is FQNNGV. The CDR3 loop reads CASSAGWGGELFF. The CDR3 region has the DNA TGTGCCAGCAGCGCAGGGTGGGGCGGGGAGCTGTTTTTT.

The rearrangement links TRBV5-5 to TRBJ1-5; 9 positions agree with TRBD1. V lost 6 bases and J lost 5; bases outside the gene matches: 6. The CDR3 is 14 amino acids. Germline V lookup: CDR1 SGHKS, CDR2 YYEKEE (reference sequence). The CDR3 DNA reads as TGTGCCAGCACCCGGGACAGGGAAGATCAGCCCCAGCATTTT. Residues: CASTRDREDQPQHF.

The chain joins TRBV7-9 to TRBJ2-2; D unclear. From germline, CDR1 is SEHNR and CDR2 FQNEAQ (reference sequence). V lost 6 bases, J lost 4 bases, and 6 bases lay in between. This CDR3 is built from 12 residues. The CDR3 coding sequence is TGTGCCAGCAGTCACAGCACCGGGGAGCTGTTTTTT. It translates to CASSHSTGELFF.

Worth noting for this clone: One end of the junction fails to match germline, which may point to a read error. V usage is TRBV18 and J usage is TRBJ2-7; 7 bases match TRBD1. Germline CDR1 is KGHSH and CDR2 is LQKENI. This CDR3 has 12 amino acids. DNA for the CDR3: TGTGCCAGCTCGCCACAGGGGATCGAGCAGTACTTC. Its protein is CASSPQGIEQYF.

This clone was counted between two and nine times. In DNA, the CDR3 is TGTGCCAGCAGTGAAAGCGGGGCCGGTAATTCACCCCTCCACTTT. Translating gives CASSESGAGNSPLHF. The chain carries TRBV2 and TRBJ1-6, with D maybe TRBD1 (5 bases). The V end lost 2 bases, the J end lost 6 bases, and 11 bases lay between the germline ends. CDR1 SNHLY and CDR2 FYNNEI come from the germline V gene. The length of the CDR3 is 15 residues.

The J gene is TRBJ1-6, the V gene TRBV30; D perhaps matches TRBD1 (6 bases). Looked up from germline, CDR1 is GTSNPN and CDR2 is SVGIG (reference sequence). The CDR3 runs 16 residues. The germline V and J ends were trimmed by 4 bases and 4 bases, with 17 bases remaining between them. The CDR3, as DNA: TGTGCCTGGAAACCTCTGTTAGGACAGTATAATTCACCCCTCCACTTT. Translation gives CAWKPLLGQYNSPLHF.